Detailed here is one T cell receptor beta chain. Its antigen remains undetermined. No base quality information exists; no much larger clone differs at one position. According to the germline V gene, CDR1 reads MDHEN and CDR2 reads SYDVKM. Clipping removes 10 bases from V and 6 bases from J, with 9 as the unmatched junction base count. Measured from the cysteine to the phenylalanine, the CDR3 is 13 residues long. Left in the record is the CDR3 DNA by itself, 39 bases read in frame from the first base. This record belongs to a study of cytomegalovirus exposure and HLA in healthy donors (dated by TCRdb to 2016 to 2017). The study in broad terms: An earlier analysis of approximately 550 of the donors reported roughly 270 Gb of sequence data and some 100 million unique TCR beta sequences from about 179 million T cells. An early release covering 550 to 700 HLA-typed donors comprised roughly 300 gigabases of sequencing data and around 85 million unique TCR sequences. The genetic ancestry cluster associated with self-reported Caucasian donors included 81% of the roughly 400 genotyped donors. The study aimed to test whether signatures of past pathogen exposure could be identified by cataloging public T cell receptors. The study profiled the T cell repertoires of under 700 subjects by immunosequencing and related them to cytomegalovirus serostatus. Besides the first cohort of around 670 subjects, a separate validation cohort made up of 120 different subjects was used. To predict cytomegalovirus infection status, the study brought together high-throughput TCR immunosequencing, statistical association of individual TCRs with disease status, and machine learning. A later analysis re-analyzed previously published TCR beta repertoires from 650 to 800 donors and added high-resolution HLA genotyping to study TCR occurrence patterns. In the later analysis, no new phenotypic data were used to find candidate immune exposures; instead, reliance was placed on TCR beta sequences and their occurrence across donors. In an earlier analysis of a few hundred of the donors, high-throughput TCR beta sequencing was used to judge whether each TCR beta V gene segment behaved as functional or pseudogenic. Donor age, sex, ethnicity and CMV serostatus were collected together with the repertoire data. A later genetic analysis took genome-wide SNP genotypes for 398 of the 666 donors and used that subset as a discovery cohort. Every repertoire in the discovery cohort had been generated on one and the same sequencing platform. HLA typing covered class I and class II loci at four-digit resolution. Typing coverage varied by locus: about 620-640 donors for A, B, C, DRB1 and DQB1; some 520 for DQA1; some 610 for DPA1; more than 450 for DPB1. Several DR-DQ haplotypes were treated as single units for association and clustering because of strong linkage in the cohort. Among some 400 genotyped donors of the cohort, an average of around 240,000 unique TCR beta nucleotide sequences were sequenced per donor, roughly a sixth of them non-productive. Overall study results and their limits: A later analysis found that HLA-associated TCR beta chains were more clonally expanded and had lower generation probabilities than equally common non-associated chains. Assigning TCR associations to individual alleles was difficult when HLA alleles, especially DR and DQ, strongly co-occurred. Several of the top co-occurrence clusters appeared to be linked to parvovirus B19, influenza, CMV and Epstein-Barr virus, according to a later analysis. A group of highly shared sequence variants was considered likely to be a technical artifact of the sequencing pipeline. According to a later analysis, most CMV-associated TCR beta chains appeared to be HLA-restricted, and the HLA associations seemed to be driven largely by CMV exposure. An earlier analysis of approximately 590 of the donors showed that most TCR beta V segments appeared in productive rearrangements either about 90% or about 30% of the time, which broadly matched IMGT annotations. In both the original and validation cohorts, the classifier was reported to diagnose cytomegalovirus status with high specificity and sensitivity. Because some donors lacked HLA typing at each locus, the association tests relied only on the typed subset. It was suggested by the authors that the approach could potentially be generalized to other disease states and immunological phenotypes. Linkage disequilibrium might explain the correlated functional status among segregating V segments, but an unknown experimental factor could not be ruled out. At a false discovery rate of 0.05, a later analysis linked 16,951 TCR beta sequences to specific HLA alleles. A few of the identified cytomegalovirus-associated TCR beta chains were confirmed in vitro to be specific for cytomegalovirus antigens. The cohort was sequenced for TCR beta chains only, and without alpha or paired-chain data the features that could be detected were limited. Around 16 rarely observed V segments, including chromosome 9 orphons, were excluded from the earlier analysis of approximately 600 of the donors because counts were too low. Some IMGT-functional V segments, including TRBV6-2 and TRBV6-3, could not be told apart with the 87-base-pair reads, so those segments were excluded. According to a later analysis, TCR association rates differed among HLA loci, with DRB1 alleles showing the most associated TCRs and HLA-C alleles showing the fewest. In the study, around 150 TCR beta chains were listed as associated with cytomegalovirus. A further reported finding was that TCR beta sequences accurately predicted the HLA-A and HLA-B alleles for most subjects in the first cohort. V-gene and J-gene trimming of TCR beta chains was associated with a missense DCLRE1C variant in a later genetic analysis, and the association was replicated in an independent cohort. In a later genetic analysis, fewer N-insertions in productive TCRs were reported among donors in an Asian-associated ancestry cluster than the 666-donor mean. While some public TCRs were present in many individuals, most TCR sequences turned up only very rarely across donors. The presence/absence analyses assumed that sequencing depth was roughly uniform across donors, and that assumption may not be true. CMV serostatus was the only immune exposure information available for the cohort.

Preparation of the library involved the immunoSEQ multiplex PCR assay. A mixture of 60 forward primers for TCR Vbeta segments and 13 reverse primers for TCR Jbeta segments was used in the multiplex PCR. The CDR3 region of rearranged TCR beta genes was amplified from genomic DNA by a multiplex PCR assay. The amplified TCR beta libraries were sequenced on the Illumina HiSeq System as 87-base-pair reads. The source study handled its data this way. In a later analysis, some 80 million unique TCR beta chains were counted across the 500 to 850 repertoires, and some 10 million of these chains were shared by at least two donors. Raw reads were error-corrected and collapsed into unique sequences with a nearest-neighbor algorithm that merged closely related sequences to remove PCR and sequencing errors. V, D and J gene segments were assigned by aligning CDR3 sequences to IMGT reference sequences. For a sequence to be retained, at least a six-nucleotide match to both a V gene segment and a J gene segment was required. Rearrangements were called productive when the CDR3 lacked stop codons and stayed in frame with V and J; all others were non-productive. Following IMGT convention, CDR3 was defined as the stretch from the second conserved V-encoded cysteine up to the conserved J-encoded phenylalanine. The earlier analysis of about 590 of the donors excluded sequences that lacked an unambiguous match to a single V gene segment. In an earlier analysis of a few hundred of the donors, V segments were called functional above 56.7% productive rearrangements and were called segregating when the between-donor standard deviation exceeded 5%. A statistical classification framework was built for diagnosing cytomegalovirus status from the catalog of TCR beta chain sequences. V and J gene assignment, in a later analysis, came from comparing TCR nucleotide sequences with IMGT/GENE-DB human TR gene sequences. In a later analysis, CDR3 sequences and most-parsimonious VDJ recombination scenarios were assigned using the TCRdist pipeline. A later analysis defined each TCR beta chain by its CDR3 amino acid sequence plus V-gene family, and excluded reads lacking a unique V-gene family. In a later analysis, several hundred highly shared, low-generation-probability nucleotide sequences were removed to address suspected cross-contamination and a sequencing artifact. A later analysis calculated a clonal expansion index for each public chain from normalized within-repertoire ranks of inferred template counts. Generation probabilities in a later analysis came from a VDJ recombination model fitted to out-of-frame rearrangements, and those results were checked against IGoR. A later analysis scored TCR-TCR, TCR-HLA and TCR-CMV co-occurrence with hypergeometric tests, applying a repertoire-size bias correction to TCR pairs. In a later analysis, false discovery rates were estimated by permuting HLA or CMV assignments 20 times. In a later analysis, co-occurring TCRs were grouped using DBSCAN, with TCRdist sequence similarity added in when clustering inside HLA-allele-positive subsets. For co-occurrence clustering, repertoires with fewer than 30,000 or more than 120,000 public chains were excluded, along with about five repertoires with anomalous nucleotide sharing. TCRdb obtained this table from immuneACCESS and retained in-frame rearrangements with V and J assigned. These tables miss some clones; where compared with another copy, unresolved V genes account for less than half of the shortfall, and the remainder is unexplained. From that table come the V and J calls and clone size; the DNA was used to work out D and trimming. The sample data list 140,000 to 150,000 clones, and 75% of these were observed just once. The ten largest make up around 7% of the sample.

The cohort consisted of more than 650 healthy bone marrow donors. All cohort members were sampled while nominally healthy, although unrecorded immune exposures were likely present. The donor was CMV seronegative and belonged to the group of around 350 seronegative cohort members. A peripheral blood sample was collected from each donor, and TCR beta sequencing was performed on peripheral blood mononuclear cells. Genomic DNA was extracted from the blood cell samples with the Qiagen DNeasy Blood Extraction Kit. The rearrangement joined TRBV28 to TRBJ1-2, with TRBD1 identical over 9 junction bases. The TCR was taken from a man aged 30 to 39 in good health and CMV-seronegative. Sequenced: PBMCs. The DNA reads TGTGCCACCTCCTGGACAGGGGAGGATGGCTACACCTTC. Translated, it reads CATSWTGEDGYTF.